This T cell receptor (beta chain) was captured in a study of T-cell memory formation after mild COVID-19. This clonotype occurred a few times. CDR3 size: 15 residues. Trimming took off 5 bases at V and 0 bases at J, with 10 bases between the two ends. The germline gives CDR1 SGHAT, CDR2 FQNNGV. 5'RACE with constant-segment primers built TCRalpha and TCRbeta cDNA libraries with UMIs. A single record per CDR3 protein comes from TCRdb applying MiXCR to the 5' RACE reads. The sample carries fewer than 350,000 distinct CDR3 sequences, over 7% recorded once. This TCR derives from a young man who had mild COVID-19 (a few samples of this study predate the infection). Cell type and time point are not known. The chain carries TRBV11-2 and TRBJ2-2; possibly TRBD2 for D (6 bases). Sequenced sample: PBMCs or a T cell subset sorted from them (not recorded which). The CDR3 DNA is TGTGCCAGCAGCCGGGGGTGGACGAACACCGGGGAGCTGTTTTTT. Its protein product is CASSRGWTNTGELFF.